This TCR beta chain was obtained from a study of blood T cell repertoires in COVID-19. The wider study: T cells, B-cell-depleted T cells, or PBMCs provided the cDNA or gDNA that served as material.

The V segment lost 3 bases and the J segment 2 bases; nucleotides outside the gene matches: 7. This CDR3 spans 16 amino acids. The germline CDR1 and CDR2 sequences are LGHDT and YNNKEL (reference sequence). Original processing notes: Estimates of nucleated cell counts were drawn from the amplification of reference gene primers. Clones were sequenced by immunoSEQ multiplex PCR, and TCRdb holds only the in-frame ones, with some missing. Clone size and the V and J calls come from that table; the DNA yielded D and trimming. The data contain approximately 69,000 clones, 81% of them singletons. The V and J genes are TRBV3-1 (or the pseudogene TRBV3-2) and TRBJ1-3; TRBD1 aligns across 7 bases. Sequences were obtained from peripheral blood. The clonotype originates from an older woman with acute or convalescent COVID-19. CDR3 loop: CASSQDITGAGNTIYF. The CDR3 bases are TGTGCCAGCAGCCAGGATATTACAGGGGCTGGAAACACCATATATTTT.